This T cell receptor beta chain was captured by sequencing in a study of Graves' ophthalmopathy and Graves' hyperthyroidism. This clonotype showed up many times. The antigen remains unidentified. V lost 5 bases and J 1 base, leaving 20 bases between the germline ends. The germline V gene has CDR1 SEHNR and CDR2 FQNEAQ (reference sequence). The CDR3 is made up of 17 amino acids. RNA transcripts were the template, and TCR beta CDR3 regions were amplified from them. An opening RT-PCR round employed HTBI primers and preceded a second-round multiplex PCR. TCRdb processed the multiplex PCR reads anew with MiXCR; each CDR3 protein has one entry. The table includes about 740,000 distinct CDR3 sequences, 40% detected once. Study-level results: For predicting ophthalmopathy progression, the model had about 71% sensitivity and approximately 77% specificity.

Physicians reached a diagnosis by relying on clinical symptoms, serum thyroxine, TRAb, thyroid ultrasound and orbital computed tomography. Fresh peripheral blood (roughly 9.7 ml) yielded the PBMCs. Sequences were obtained from peripheral blood. The V and J genes are TRBV7-9 and TRBJ1-1; no reliable D call. This sequence originates from an adult man with Graves' ophthalmopathy. CDR3 nucleotides: TGTGCCAGCAGCCCCGTTGTTGGGTGGCGGCAGAACACTGAAGCTTTCTTT. Its protein is CASSPVVGWRQNTEAFF. The full variable domain, with the rest looked up from reference TRBV7-9 and TRBJ1-1, is DTGVSQNPRHKITKRGQNVTFRCDPISEHNRLYWYRQTLGQGPEFLTYFQNEAQLEKSRLLSDRFSAERPKGSFSTLEIQRTEQGDSAMYLCASSPVVGWRQNTEAFFGQGTRLTVV.